This T cell receptor beta chain was obtained from a study of T cell changes during pregnancy in multiple sclerosis. Per germline, CDR1 SGHTS and CDR2 YDEGEE. This CDR3 is built from 17 residues. The J segment lost 0 bases and the V segment lost 0 bases, leaving 3 bases of the junction unmatched. Sequencing was performed with immunoSEQ multiplex PCR; in TCRdb, only in-frame clones are kept and a portion is missing. This sample has tens of thousands of clones, with about 92% found just once. The chain carries TRBV5-8 and TRBJ2-1; 10 nucleotides align to TRBD2. The clonotype originates from a female donor with multiple sclerosis, enrolled in a pregnancy study. The sample here was CD4+ T cells from peripheral blood mononuclear cells, taken in the third trimester of pregnancy. Here the CDR3 reads CASSLAPSGSSYNEQFF. CDR3 DNA sequence: TGTGCCAGCAGCTTGGCTCCTAGCGGGAGCTCCTACAATGAGCAGTTCTTC.